The present T cell receptor beta chain was sequenced within a study of CD8 T cells in Susac syndrome. This CDR3 is built from 15 residues. The germline CDR1 and CDR2 sequences are LNHDA and SQIVND (reference sequence). Trimming took off 3 bases at V and 0 bases at J, with 9 bases between the two ends. Random hexamers were used to reverse transcribe about 0.5 to 1 ug of RNA. Amplification of TCR beta CDR3 across 54 Vbeta and 13 Jbeta was performed with immunoSEQ multiplex PCR. TCRdb processed the immunoSEQ multiplex PCR reads anew with MiXCR; each CDR3 protein has one entry. The table records about 300,000 distinct CDR3 sequences, approximately 85% of them present only once. Sequencing of TCR beta drew on CD8+ and CD4+ T cells from blood. TEMRA cells were FACS-enriched, with CD8+ and CD4+ T cells isolated negatively.

V and J are TRBV19 and TRBJ1-5, with D possibly TRBD1 on 5 matching bases. This TCR derives from a human donor with multiple sclerosis. Sequenced sample: CD8+ T cells from PBMCs. The DNA for the CDR3 is TGTGCCAGTAGTATCACAGGTGGTAGCAATCAGCCCCAGCATTTT. Amino acid sequence: CASSITGGSNQPQHF.